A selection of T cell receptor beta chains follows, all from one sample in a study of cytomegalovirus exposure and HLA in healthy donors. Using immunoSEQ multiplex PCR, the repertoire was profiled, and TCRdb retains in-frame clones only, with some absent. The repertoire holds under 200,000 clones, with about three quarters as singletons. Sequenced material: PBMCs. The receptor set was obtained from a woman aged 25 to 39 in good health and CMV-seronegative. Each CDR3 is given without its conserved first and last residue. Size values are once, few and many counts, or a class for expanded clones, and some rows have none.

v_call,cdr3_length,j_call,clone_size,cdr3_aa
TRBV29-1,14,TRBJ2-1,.,SGSPLAGSSYNEQF
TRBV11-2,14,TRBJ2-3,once,ASSFYRGPKTDTQY
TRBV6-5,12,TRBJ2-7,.,ASSPGTGPYEQY
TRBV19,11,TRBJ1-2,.,ASGTGDLGGYT
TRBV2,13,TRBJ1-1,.,ASRDRDRGTTEAF
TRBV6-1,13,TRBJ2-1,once,ASRKEAGVGNEQF
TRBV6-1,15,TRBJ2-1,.,ASSEFEGHSIYNEQF
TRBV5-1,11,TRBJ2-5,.,ASSFGVVETQY
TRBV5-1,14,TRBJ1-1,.,ASSARGQGAVNEAF
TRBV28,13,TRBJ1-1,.,ASSPNPGQGPEAF
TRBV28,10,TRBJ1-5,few,ASTTTNQPQH
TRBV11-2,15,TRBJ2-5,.,ASSLEGGRGPGETQY
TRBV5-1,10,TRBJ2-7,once,ASNGDTYEQY
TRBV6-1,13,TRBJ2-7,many,ASIADETGSGEQY
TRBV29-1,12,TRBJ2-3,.,SVDRDRSTDTQY
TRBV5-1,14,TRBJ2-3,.,ASSLDRQGSTDTQY
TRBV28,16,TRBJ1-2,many,ASSSPDPREGHDYGYT
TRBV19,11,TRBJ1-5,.,ASANTRAQPQH
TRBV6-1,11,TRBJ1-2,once,ASSRQEDYGYT
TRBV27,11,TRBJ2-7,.,ASPGRGSYEQY
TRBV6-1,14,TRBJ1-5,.,ASSEVGGRVDQPQH
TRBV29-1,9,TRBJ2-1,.,SVPADNEQF
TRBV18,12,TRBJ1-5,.,ASSLGQVNQPQH
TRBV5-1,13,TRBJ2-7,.,ASSSGGVLSYEQY
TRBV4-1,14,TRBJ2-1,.,ASSQEPPRTERVTV
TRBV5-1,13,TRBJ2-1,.,ASSLGGGPYNEQF
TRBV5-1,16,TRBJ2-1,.,ASSLGTGLAGPMDEQF
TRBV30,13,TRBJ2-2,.,AWSVLERNTGELF
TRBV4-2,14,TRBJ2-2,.,ASSQDMSQRPGELF
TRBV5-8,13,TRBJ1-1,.,ASSPLTGIGTEAF
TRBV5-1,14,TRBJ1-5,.,ASSLLPGSSNQPQH
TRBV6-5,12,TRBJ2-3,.,ASSYTGSTDTQY
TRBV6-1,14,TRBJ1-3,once,ASSVKEASSGNTIY
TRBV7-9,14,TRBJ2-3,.,ASSFRPGQGDHTQY
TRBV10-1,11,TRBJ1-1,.,ASSETGALGAF
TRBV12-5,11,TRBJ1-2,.,ASGWGQGEGYT
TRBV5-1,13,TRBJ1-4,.,ASSEMTGGNEKLF
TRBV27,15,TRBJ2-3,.,ASSFSPGQGGTDTQY
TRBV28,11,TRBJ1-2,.,ASSFAGRAGYT